These T cell receptor beta chains were read from a single sample in a study of T-cell memory formation after mild COVID-19. TCRdb redid the calling of the 5' RACE reads with MiXCR, one entry per CDR3 protein. The sample includes about 290,000 distinct CDR3 sequences, less than 20% of them seen just once. The sample taken for sequencing was PBMCs or a T cell subset sorted from them (not recorded which). The source of these receptors is a man younger than 30 who had mild COVID-19 (a few samples of this study predate the infection). Cell type and time point are not known. Each CDR3 is given with its conserved first and last residue. The order of the fields is V gene, D gene, J gene, clone size, CDR3 protein, CDR3 DNA. A D gene is named only where the DNA matches it firmly. Where a row states a size, it is once, few, many or the class of an expanded clone; other rows omit it.

V: TRBV7-9; D: -; J: TRBJ2-3; size: -; CDR3: CASSFTGYRPDTQYF; DNA: TGTGCCAGCAGCTTTACGGGTTATAGACCAGATACGCAGTATTTT
V: TRBV12-3/TRBV12-4; D: TRBD1; J: TRBJ1-3; size: few; CDR3: CASRSRQGVSGNTIYF; DNA: TGTGCCAGCAGGTCCCGACAGGGAGTCTCTGGAAACACCATATATTTT
V: TRBV4-1; D: TRBD1; J: TRBJ1-4; size: few; CDR3: CASSQIQGAANEKLFF; DNA: TGCGCCAGCAGCCAGATTCAGGGGGCCGCTAATGAAAAACTGTTTTTT
V: TRBV6-6; D: TRBD2; J: TRBJ2-1; size: few; CDR3: CASSRSGTAGEQFF; DNA: TGTGCCAGCAGCCGTAGCGGGACTGCGGGTGAGCAGTTCTTC
V: TRBV27; D: -; J: TRBJ1-5; size: few; CDR3: CASSLQGRDQPQHF; DNA: TGTGCCAGCAGTTTACAGGGAAGGGATCAGCCCCAGCATTTT
V: TRBV5-1; D: -; J: TRBJ2-5; size: few; CDR3: CASSLGAGQQETQYF; DNA: TGCGCCAGCAGCTTGGGGGCCGGGCAACAGGAGACCCAGTACTTC
V: TRBV5-1; D: -; J: TRBJ1-5; size: -; CDR3: CASSIYPGGSIDVNSNQPQHF; DNA: TGCGCCAGCAGTATTTACCCCGGAGGGAGCATTGACGTCAATAGCAATCAGCCCCAGCATTTT
V: TRBV4-3; D: TRBD2; J: TRBJ2-3; size: many; CDR3: CASSQGPSGAGDTQYF; DNA: TGCGCCAGCAGCCAAGGTCCTAGCGGGGCGGGGGATACGCAGTATTTT
V: TRBV27; D: TRBD2; J: TRBJ2-7; size: few; CDR3: CATHRLAGGRTYEQYF; DNA: TGTGCCACCCACCGCCTAGCGGGGGGCCGGACCTACGAGCAGTACTTC
V: TRBV14; D: TRBD1; J: TRBJ2-6; size: -; CDR3: CASSPWTGKAPGANVLTF; DNA: TGTGCCAGCAGCCCCTGGACAGGGAAGGCCCCTGGGGCCAACGTCCTGACTTTC
V: TRBV7-2; D: -; J: TRBJ1-1; size: few; CDR3: CASSLAGYGNTEAFF; DNA: TGTGCCAGCAGCTTAGCCGGGTACGGGAACACTGAAGCTTTCTTT
V: TRBV6-5; D: -; J: TRBJ1-1; size: few; CDR3: CASSSTRITEAFF; DNA: TGTGCCAGCAGTTCAACTCGAATCACTGAAGCTTTCTTT
V: TRBV6-2/TRBV6-3; D: TRBD1; J: TRBJ1-4; size: -; CDR3: CASRSDRAQEKLFF; DNA: TGTGCCAGCAGATCCGACAGGGCTCAGGAAAAACTGTTTTTT
V: TRBV20-1; D: -; J: TRBJ2-3; size: few; CDR3: CSAEIDTQYF; DNA: TGCAGTGCTGAGATAGATACGCAGTATTTT
V: TRBV20-1; D: -; J: TRBJ2-7; size: -; CDR3: CSARGARTYEQYF; DNA: TGCAGTGCTAGAGGGGCCCGGACCTACGAGCAGTACTTC
V: TRBV7-2; D: TRBD2; J: TRBJ2-5; size: many; CDR3: CASSSSGDLGTQYF; DNA: TGTGCCAGCAGCTCGAGCGGGGACCTTGGGACCCAGTACTTC
V: TRBV12-3/TRBV12-4; D: -; J: TRBJ1-1; size: -; CDR3: CASSLGTWNTEAFF; DNA: TGTGCCAGCAGTTTGGGGACTTGGAACACTGAAGCTTTCTTT
V: TRBV2; D: -; J: TRBJ2-6; size: -; CDR3: CASRALVSGANVLTF; DNA: TGTGCCAGCAGGGCCTTAGTCTCTGGGGCCAACGTCCTGACTTTC
V: TRBV4-1; D: TRBD1; J: TRBJ2-4; size: few; CDR3: CASSHVQGQNIQYF; DNA: TGCGCCAGCAGCCATGTACAGGGGCAAAACATTCAGTACTTC
V: TRBV18; D: TRBD1; J: TRBJ2-3; size: many; CDR3: CASSPTGADTQYF; DNA: TGTGCCAGCTCACCCACAGGGGCAGATACGCAGTATTTT
V: TRBV5-1; D: -; J: TRBJ2-7; size: few; CDR3: CASSLEVGRPTYEQYF; DNA: TGCGCCAGCAGCTTGGAGGTAGGCAGGCCGACCTACGAGCAGTACTTC
V: TRBV12-3/TRBV12-4; D: -; J: TRBJ1-1; size: many; CDR3: CASSLAGAVFF; DNA: TGTGCCAGCAGTTTAGCAGGGGCTGTTTTCTTT
V: TRBV18; D: -; J: TRBJ2-5; size: few; CDR3: CASSPGLGEKTQYF; DNA: TGTGCCAGCTCACCCGGGCTAGGAGAAAAAACCCAGTACTTC
V: TRBV20-1; D: -; J: TRBJ1-1; size: -; CDR3: CSGWLIGLNTEAFF; DNA: TGCAGTGGTTGGCTAATAGGCCTGAACACTGAAGCTTTCTTT
V: TRBV5-8; D: -; J: TRBJ2-2; size: -; CDR3: CASSLGGSPTGELFF; DNA: TGTGCCAGCAGCTTGGGGGGATCCCCCACCGGGGAGCTGTTTTTT
V: TRBV20-1; D: -; J: TRBJ2-1; size: few; CDR3: CSAPPSGHPYNEQFF; DNA: TGCAGTGCCCCCCCCTCGGGACACCCCTACAATGAGCAGTTCTTC
V: TRBV20-1; D: TRBD1; J: TRBJ1-5; size: -; CDR3: CSAHRGSQPQHF; DNA: TGCAGTGCCCACAGGGGAAGTCAGCCCCAGCATTTT
V: TRBV5-1; D: -; J: TRBJ2-7; size: -; CDR3: CASTTYEQYF; DNA: TGCGCCAGCACCACCTACGAGCAGTACTTC
V: TRBV9; D: TRBD2; J: TRBJ2-1; size: many; CDR3: CASSLTSGDYNEQFF; DNA: TGTGCCAGCAGCCTGACTAGCGGTGATTACAATGAGCAGTTCTTC
V: TRBV10-3; D: -; J: TRBJ1-1; size: few; CDR3: CAISDRLGNTEAFF; DNA: TGTGCCATCAGTGATCGTCTGGGGAACACTGAAGCTTTCTTT
V: TRBV7-8; D: -; J: TRBJ2-7; size: once; CDR3: CASSRTPGSEQYF; DNA: TGTGCCAGCAGCCGAACCCCAGGGTCCGAGCAGTACTTC
V: TRBV29-1; D: -; J: TRBJ1-5; size: -; CDR3: CGVRQGNQPQHF; DNA: TGCGGCGTTCGACAGGGCAATCAGCCCCAGCATTTT
V: TRBV28; D: -; J: TRBJ1-1; size: few; CDR3: CASSIAGRSDTEAFF; DNA: TGTGCCAGCAGTATCGCAGGACGATCAGACACTGAAGCTTTCTTT
V: TRBV27; D: TRBD2; J: TRBJ2-3; size: -; CDR3: CASSSLKRGLNTDTQYF; DNA: TGTGCCAGCAGTTCCCTCAAGCGGGGACTCAACACAGATACGCAGTATTTT
V: TRBV24-1; D: TRBD2; J: TRBJ2-2; size: few; CDR3: CATSDFTSGGSNTGELFF; DNA: TGTGCCACCAGTGATTTTACTAGCGGGGGCTCGAACACCGGGGAGCTGTTTTTT
V: TRBV29-1; D: TRBD1; J: TRBJ2-7; size: few; CDR3: CSVETGQGYEQYF; DNA: TGCAGCGTTGAGACGGGACAGGGCTACGAGCAGTACTTC
V: TRBV6-2/TRBV6-3; D: -; J: TRBJ2-7; size: -; CDR3: CASRDWDEQYF; DNA: TGTGCCAGCAGGGACTGGGACGAGCAGTACTTC
V: TRBV5-1; D: -; J: TRBJ2-1; size: -; CDR3: CASSLAHRPENEQFF; DNA: TGCGCCAGCAGCTTGGCTCATCGGCCAGAGAATGAGCAGTTCTTC
V: TRBV2; D: -; J: TRBJ2-4; size: -; CDR3: CASSTPTGLAKNIQYF; DNA: TGTGCCAGCAGTACACCTACAGGGTTAGCCAAAAACATTCAGTACTTC
V: TRBV6-5; D: -; J: TRBJ2-2; size: few; CDR3: CASIRTGNTGELFF; DNA: TGTGCCAGCATTCGGACGGGGAACACCGGGGAGCTGTTTTTT
V: TRBV29-1; D: -; J: TRBJ1-2; size: -; CDR3: CSVGGETF; DNA: TGCAGCGTTGGTGGAGAAACCTTC
V: TRBV7-2; D: -; J: TRBJ1-4; size: few; CDR3: CASSQVGGTNEKLFF; DNA: TGTGCCAGCAGCCAGGTGGGGGGAACTAATGAAAAACTGTTTTTT
V: TRBV7-9; D: TRBD1; J: TRBJ2-3; size: -; CDR3: CASSKGQMVADTQYF; DNA: TGTGCCAGCAGCAAGGGACAGATGGTAGCAGATACGCAGTATTTT
V: TRBV7-9; D: -; J: TRBJ1-2; size: -; CDR3: CASSLNTENYGYTF; DNA: TGTGCCAGCAGCTTGAATACTGAGAACTATGGCTACACCTTC
V: TRBV18; D: TRBD1; J: TRBJ1-1; size: few; CDR3: CASFGQGGTEAFF; DNA: TGTGCCAGCTTTGGACAGGGAGGCACTGAAGCTTTCTTT
V: TRBV5-1; D: -; J: TRBJ2-3; size: many; CDR3: CASSLGGTSSTDTQYF; DNA: TGCGCCAGCAGCTTGGGCGGCACGTCTAGCACAGATACGCAGTATTTT
V: TRBV7-2; D: -; J: TRBJ2-5; size: many; CDR3: CASRLSKTQYF; DNA: TGTGCCAGCAGGCTTAGTAAGACCCAGTACTTC
V: TRBV20-1; D: TRBD1; J: TRBJ1-2; size: -; CDR3: CSARGWTGNLGYTF; DNA: TGCAGTGCTAGAGGTTGGACAGGGAATTTGGGCTACACCTTC